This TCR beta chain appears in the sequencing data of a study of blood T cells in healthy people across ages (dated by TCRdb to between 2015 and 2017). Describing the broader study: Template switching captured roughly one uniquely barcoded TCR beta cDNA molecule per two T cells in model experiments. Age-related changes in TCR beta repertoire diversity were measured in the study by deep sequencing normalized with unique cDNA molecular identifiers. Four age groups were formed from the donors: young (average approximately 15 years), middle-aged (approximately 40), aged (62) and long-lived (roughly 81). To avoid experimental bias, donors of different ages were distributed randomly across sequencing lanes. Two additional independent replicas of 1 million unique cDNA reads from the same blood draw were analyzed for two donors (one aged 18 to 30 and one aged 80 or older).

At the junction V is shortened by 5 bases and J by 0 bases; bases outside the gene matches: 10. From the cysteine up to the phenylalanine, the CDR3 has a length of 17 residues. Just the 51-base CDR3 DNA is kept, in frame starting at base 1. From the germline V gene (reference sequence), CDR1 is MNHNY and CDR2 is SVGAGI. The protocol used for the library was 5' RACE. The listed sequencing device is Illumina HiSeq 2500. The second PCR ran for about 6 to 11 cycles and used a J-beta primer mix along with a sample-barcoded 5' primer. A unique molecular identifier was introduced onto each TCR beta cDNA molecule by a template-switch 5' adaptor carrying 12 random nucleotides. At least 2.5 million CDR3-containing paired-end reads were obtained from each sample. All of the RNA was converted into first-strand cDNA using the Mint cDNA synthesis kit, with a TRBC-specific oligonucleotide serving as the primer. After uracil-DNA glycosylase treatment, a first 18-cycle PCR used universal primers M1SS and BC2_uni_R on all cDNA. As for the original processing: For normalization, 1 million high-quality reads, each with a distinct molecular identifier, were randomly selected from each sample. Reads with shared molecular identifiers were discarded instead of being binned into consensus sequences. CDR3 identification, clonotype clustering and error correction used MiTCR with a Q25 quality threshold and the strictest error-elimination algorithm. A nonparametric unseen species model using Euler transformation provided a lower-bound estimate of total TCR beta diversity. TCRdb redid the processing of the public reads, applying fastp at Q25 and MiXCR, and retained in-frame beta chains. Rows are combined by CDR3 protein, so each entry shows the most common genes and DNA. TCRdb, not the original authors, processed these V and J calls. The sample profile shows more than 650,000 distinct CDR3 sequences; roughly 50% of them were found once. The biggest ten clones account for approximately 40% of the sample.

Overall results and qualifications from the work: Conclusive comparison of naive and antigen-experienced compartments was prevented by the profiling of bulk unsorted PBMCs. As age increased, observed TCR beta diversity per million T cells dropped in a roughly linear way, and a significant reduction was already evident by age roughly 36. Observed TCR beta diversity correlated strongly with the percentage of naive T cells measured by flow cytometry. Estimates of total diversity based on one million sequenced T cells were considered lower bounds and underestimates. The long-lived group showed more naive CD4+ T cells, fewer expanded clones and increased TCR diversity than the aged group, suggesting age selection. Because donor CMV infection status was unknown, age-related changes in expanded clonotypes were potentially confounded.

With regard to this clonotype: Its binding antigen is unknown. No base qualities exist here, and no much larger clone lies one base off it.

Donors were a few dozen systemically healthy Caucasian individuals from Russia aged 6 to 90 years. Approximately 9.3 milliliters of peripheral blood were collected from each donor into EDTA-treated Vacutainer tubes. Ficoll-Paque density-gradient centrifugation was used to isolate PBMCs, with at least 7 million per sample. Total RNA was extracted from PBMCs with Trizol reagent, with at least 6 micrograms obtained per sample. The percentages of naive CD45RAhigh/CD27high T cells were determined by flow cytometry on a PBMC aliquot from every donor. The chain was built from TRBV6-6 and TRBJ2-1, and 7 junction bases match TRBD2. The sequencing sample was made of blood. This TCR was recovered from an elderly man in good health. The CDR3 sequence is CASSSGVAGASYNEQFF. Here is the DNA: TGTGCCAGCAGTAGCGGGGTAGCGGGTGCCTCCTACAATGAGCAGTTCTTC.